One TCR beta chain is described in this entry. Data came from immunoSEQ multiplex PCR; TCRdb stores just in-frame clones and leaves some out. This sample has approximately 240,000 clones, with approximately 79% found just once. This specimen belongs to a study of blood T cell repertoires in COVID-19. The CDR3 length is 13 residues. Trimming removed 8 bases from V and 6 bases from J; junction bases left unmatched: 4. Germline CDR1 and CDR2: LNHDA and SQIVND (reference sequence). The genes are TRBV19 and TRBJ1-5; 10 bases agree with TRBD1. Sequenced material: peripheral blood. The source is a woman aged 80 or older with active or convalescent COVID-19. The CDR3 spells CASEWTGGQPQHF. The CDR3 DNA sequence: TGTGCCAGTGAATGGACAGGGGGTCAGCCCCAGCATTTT.